The rows below give T cell receptor beta chains drawn from one sample of a study of shared clonotypes between healthy human individuals. TCRdb's copy holds only in-frame clones and misses some; the assay was immunoSEQ multiplex PCR. The sample lists about 980,000 clones, about 80% occurring once. The sequenced sample was memory CD4+ T cells sorted from blood. These receptor sequences come from a man younger than 30 in good health. Each CDR3 is given without its conserved first and last residue. A D gene is named only where the DNA matches it firmly. The listing skips clone size in some rows; elsewhere it reads once, few, many or a size class.

size	V	J	D	CDR3
NA	TRBV7-9	TRBJ1-1	NA	ASRLGGKNTEAF
NA	TRBV4-1	TRBJ2-7	NA	ASSMSRNSPGPGEQY
NA	TRBV9	TRBJ1-2	NA	ASSSRDGSNYGYT
few	TRBV5-6	TRBJ2-3	NA	ASSLGLSTDTQY
NA	TRBV5-1	TRBJ1-6	TRBD1	ASSLQGDNSPLH
once	TRBV28	TRBJ2-2	NA	ASRQSGGGSYTGELF
NA	TRBV7-6	TRBJ1-2	NA	ASSLDSLGYT
few	TRBV5-1	TRBJ1-4	NA	ASSLGRRNEKLF
NA	TRBV9	TRBJ1-4	TRBD1	ASSVGIGQADEKLF
NA	TRBV6-1	TRBJ2-7	NA	ASSEVNRAGEQY
NA	TRBV4-2	TRBJ1-4	NA	ASSQDRGHPEKLF
NA	TRBV21-1	TRBJ1-5	NA	ASRQTVGSNQPQH
NA	TRBV5-6	TRBJ1-2	NA	ASSLQAVPGYT
NA	TRBV5-1	TRBJ2-1	TRBD2	ASSLVAGVIYNEQF
NA	TRBV6-5	TRBJ2-3	NA	ASSYLGGASDTQY
NA	TRBV5-1	TRBJ2-3	NA	ASSLGVAAVTDTQY
NA	TRBV19	TRBJ1-5	NA	ASSPAVNQPQH
NA	TRBV7-9	TRBJ1-1	NA	ASSFSHIGTEAF
NA	TRBV18	TRBJ2-5	NA	ASSPPNYQETQY
NA	TRBV19	TRBJ1-1	NA	ASRQQGEVAEAF
NA	TRBV6-6	TRBJ2-3	TRBD2	ASSWGGYSDTQY
NA	TRBV11-2	TRBJ1-6	NA	ASTLGDNNSPLH
once	TRBV19	TRBJ1-5	NA	ASRMGNSNQPQH
NA	TRBV5-1	TRBJ2-3	NA	ASSSPEGGVTDTQY
NA	TRBV6-1	TRBJ2-1	NA	ASSEFAKYNEQF
NA	TRBV4-3	TRBJ2-1	TRBD2	ASSQDPRAGGQF
NA	TRBV7-9	TRBJ1-2	NA	ASSRGGERNYGYT
NA	TRBV7-8	TRBJ2-7	TRBD1	ASSLRGQPVRYEQY
NA	TRBV9	TRBJ1-1	NA	ASSRSNGVLDTEAF
few	TRBV5-1	TRBJ2-1	TRBD1	ASSSGTGTSYNEQF
few	TRBV7-8	TRBJ1-1	NA	ASSLGVGLDWNTEAF
NA	TRBV6-5	TRBJ2-7	NA	ASKRDHEQY
few	TRBV30	TRBJ1-1	NA	ACVTRRITEAF
NA	TRBV2	TRBJ2-5	TRBD2	ASRRALAGLQETQY
NA	TRBV19	TRBJ2-1	NA	ASSEFRVSEQF
many	TRBV6-1	TRBJ1-6	NA	ASSKLSGDNSPLH
few	TRBV5-1	TRBJ2-3	TRBD2	ASSSGLAGPDTQY
many	TRBV15	TRBJ1-5	TRBD1	ATSRGKGQDLSNQPQH
NA	TRBV28	TRBJ1-3	NA	ASTPGDFSGNTIY
NA	TRBV7-2	TRBJ2-3	NA	ASTLARVTDTQY
NA	TRBV28	TRBJ2-7	NA	ASRWTGDYEQY
NA	TRBV6-5	TRBJ2-1	TRBD2	ASSKSGSSYNEQF
NA	TRBV7-2	TRBJ2-7	NA	ASSFISAGEQY
few	TRBV20-1	TRBJ1-1	NA	SAGPDTEAF
NA	TRBV5-1	TRBJ2-1	TRBD1	ASTFLTGENEQF
NA	TRBV7-9	TRBJ1-6	TRBD1	ASSLGQGGSPLH
once	TRBV28	TRBJ2-1	NA	AIQRRNEQF
NA	TRBV5-1	TRBJ1-2	NA	ASSSTDYGYT
NA	TRBV18	TRBJ2-3	NA	ASSRGTADTQY
NA	TRBV5-4	TRBJ2-7	NA	ASSLEHEQY
NA	TRBV19	TRBJ1-2	TRBD1	ASSMGGQGYGYT
once	TRBV5-6	TRBJ1-2	NA	ASSFTDRTYYGYT
once	TRBV28	TRBJ2-7	TRBD1	ASTPSGTGFYEQY